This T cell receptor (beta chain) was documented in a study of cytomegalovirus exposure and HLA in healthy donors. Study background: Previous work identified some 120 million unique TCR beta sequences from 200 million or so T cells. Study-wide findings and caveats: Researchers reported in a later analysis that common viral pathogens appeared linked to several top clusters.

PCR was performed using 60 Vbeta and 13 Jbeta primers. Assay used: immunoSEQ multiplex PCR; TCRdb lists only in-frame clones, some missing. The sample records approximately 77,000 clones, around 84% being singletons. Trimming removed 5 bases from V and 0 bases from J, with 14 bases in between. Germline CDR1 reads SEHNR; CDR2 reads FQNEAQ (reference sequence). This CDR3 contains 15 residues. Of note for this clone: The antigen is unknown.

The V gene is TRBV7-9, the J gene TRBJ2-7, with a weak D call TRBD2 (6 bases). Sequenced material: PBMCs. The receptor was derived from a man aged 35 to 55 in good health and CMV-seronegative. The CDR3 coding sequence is TGTGCCAGCAGCGCTTATCACGGGAGCTCCTACGAGCAGTACTTC. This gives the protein CASSAYHGSSYEQYF. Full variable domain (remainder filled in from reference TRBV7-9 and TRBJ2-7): DTGVSQNPRHKITKRGQNVTFRCDPISEHNRLYWYRQTLGQGPEFLTYFQNEAQLEKSRLLSDRFSAERPKGSFSTLEIQRTEQGDSAMYLCASSAYHGSSYEQYFGPGTRLTVT.